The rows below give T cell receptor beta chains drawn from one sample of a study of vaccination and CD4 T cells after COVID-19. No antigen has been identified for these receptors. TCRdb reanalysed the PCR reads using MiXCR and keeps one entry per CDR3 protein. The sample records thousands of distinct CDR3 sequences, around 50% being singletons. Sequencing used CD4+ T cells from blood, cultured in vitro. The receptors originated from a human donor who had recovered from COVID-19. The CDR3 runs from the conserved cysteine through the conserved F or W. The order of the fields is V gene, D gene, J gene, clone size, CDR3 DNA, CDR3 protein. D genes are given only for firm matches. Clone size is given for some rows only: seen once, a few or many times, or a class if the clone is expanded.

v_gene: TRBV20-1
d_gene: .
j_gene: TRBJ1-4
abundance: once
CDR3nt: TGCAGTGCTAAGATAGCTGAAAAACTGTTTTTT
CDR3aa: CSAKIAEKLFF

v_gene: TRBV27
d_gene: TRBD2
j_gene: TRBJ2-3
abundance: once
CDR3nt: TGTGCCAGCAGCTCCAGGACTAGCGGGGGCCCAGGTACGCAGTATTTT
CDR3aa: CASSSRTSGGPGTQYF

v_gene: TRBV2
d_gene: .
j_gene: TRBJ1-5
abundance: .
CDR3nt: TGTGCCAGCAGAGAGGTGGGGCGTCAGCCCCAGCATTTT
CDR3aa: CASREVGRQPQHF

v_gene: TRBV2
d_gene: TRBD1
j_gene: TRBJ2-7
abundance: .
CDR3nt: TGTGCCAGCAGCCCGGGACAGGGCCTCTCCTACGAGCAGTACTTC
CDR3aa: CASSPGQGLSYEQYF

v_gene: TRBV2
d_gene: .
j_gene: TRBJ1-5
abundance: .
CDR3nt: TGTGCCAGCAGTCCCTACACGGACTCTAACGGCGGGCATTTT
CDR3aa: CASSPYTDSNGGHF

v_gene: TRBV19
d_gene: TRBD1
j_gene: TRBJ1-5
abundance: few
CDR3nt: TGTGCCAGTAGTATAGGGAACAGGGGTGTAGTTGGTCAGCCCCAGCATTTT
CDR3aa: CASSIGNRGVVGQPQHF

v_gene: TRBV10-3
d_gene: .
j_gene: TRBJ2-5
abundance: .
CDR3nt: TGTGCCATCAGTGAGTGGTCGGGGGTAGAGACCCAGTACTTC
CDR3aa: CAISEWSGVETQYF

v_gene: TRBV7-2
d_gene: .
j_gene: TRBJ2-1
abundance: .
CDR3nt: TGTGCCAGCAGCTCACGCTCCTACAATGAGCAGTTCTTC
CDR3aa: CASSSRSYNEQFF

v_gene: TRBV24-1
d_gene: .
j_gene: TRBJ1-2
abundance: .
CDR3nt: TGTGCCACCAGTCCCCACACAGGGTATGGCTACACCTTC
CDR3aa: CATSPHTGYGYTF

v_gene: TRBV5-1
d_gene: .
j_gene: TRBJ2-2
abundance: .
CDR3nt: TGCGCCAGCAGCTTGGGTACGGGGATCACCGGGGAGCTGTTTTTT
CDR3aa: CASSLGTGITGELFF

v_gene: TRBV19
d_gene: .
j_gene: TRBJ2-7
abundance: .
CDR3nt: TGTGCCAGTAGTATCGGCAGGGACTACGAGCAGTACTTC
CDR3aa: CASSIGRDYEQYF

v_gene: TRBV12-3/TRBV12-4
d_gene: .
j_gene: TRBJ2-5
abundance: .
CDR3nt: TGTGCCAGCAGCTACCTTGGGACCCAGTACTTC
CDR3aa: CASSYLGTQYF

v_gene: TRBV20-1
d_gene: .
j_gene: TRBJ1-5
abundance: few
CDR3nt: TGCAGTGCTCTGGGGTCGGCGGATCAGCCCCAGCATTTT
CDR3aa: CSALGSADQPQHF

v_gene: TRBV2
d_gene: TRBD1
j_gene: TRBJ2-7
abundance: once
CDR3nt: TGTGCCAGCAGAGCTACAGGGGACTCCTACGAGCAGTACTTC
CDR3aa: CASRATGDSYEQYF

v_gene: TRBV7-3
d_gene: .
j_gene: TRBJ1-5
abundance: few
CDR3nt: TGTGCCAGCAGCTTAATCGGTGCGGGATTAGTCTATCAGCCCCAGCATTTT
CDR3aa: CASSLIGAGLVYQPQHF

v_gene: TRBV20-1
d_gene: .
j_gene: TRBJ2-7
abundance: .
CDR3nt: TGCAGTGCCCCCCGGACAGCAAGCTCCTACGAGCAGTACTTC
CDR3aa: CSAPRTASSYEQYF

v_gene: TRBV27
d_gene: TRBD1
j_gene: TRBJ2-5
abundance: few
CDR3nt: TGTGCCAGCAGTTTAAAGGCCGGGACAGGGGGCGGCGAGACCCAGTACTTC
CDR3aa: CASSLKAGTGGGETQYF

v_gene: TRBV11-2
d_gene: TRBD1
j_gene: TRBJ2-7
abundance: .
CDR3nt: TGTGCCAGCAGCTCCGTGACAGGGGCTGTATACGAGCAGTACTTC
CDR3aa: CASSSVTGAVYEQYF

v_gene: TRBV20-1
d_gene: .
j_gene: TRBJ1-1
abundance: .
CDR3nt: TGCAGTGCCGCACGACAGTGGACGATCACTGAAGCTTTCTTT
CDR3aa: CSAARQWTITEAFF

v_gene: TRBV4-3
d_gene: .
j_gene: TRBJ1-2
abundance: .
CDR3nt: TGCGCCAGCAGCCCTCCGGGACGAGCTGGCTACACCTTC
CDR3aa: CASSPPGRAGYTF

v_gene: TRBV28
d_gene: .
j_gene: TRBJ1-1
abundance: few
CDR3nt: TGTGCCAGCAGGGGGACGGGACAATTGAACACTGAAGCTTTCTTT
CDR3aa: CASRGTGQLNTEAFF

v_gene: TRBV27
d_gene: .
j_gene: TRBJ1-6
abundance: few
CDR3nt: TGTGCCAGCACCATATGGGGGGACTCGGGATCACCCCTCCACTTT
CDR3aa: CASTIWGDSGSPLHF

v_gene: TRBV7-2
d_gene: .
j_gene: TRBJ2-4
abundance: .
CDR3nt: TGTGCCAGCAGCTCTCTATTCGACAGGTTCCCCAAAAACATTCAGTACTTC
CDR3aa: CASSSLFDRFPKNIQYF

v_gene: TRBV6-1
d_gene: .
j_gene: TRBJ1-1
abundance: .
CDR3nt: TGTGCCAGCAGTGAACTAACAGGCTTTGGTGAAGCTTTCTTT
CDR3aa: CASSELTGFGEAFF

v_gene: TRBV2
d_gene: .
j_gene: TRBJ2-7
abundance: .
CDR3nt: TGTGCCAGCAGTCAAACCCCCAGGGTGGAGCAGTACTTC
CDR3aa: CASSQTPRVEQYF

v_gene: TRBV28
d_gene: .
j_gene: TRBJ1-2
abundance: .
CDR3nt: TGTGCCACCAGTACGCACACCTTC
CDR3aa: CATSTHTF

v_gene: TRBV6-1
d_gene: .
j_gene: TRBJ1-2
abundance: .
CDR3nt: TGTGCCAGCAGTGAGATGTATTTTCAGGAGCCCCCCAATATTGTCTATGGCTACACCTTC
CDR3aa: CASSEMYFQEPPNIVYGYTF

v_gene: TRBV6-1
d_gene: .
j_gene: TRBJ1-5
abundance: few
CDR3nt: TGTGCCAGCAGTGAAGCGGGTAGTGCTCGTTCTCAGCCCCAGCATTTT
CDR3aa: CASSEAGSARSQPQHF

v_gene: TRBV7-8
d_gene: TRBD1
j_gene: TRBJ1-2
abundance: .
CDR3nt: TGTGCCAGCAGTCATGAGACAGGGAGGGATGGCTACACCTTC
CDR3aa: CASSHETGRDGYTF

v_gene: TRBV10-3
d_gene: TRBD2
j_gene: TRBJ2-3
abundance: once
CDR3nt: TGTGCCATCAGTGAAAGACTAGCGGGGGCCACAGATACGCAGTATTTT
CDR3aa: CAISERLAGATDTQYF

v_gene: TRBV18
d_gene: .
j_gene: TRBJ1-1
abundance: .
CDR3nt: TGTGCCAGCTCACCCCGGGACGCGAACACTGAAGCTTTCTTT
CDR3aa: CASSPRDANTEAFF

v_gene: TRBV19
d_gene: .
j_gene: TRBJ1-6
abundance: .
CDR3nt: TGTGCCAGTAGAGTGTTCGGGACGGATGATAATTCACCCCTCCACTTT
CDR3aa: CASRVFGTDDNSPLHF

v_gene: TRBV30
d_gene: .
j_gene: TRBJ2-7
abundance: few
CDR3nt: TGTGCCTGGAGTTTCAACGGGGTTGTATACGAGCAGTACTTC
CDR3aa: CAWSFNGVVYEQYF

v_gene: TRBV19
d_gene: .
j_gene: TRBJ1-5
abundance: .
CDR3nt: TGTGCCAGTAGCCGGGGGGAGTATAGCAATCAGCCCCAGCATTTT
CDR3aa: CASSRGEYSNQPQHF

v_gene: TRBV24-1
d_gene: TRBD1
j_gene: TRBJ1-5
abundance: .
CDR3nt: TGTGCCACCAGTGACGGGCGGACAGGGGAGAGCAATCAGCCCCAGCATTTT
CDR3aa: CATSDGRTGESNQPQHF

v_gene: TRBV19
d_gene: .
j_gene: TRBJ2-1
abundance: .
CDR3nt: TGTGCCAGTAGTATGCGGGGCAGGGACCGGTGGAATGAGCAGTTCTTC
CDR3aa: CASSMRGRDRWNEQFF

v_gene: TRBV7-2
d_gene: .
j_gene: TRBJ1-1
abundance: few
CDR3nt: TGTGCCAGCAGCTTACAGGAGGGTGTCACTGAAGCTTTCTTT
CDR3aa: CASSLQEGVTEAFF

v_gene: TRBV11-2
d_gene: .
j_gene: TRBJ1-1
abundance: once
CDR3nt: TGTGCCAGCAGCTTAGATGAGGGACTGAACACTGAAGCTTTCTTT
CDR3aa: CASSLDEGLNTEAFF

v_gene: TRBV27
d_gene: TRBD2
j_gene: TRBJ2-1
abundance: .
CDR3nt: TGTGCCAGCACCGGGACTAGCGGGGGGGCATACAATGAGCAGTTCTTC
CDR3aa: CASTGTSGGAYNEQFF

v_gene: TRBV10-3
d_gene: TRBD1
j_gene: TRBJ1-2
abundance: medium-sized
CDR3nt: TGTGCCATCAGTGAACAGGGGTATGGCTACACCTTC
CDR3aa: CAISEQGYGYTF

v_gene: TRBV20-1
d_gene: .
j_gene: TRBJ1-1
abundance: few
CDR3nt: TGCAGTGCTAGAGACGGAGCGGGAGGCTGGATGAACACTGAAGCTTTCTTT
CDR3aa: CSARDGAGGWMNTEAFF

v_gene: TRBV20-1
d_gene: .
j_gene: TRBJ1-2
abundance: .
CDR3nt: TGCAGTGCTAGACCAAAGACAGCAGTAGACCCTTATGGCTACACCTTC
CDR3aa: CSARPKTAVDPYGYTF

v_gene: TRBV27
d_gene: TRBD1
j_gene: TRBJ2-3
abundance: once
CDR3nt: TGTGCCAGCGGGGGACAGAGACTCTACACAGATACGCAGTATTTT
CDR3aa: CASGGQRLYTDTQYF

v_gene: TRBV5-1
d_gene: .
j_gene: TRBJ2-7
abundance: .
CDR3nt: TGCGCCAGCAGCTTGCTCGGGCCTAACTACGAGCAGTACTTC
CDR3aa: CASSLLGPNYEQYF

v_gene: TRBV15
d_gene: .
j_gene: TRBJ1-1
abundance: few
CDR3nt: TGTGCCACCAGCAGAGGGCCGAACACTGAAGCTTTCTTT
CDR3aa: CATSRGPNTEAFF

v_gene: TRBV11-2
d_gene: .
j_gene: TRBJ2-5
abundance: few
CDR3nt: TGTGCCAGCAGCTTAGCCCCGGGACTCCGAGGAGGGGAGACCCAGTACTTC
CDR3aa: CASSLAPGLRGGETQYF